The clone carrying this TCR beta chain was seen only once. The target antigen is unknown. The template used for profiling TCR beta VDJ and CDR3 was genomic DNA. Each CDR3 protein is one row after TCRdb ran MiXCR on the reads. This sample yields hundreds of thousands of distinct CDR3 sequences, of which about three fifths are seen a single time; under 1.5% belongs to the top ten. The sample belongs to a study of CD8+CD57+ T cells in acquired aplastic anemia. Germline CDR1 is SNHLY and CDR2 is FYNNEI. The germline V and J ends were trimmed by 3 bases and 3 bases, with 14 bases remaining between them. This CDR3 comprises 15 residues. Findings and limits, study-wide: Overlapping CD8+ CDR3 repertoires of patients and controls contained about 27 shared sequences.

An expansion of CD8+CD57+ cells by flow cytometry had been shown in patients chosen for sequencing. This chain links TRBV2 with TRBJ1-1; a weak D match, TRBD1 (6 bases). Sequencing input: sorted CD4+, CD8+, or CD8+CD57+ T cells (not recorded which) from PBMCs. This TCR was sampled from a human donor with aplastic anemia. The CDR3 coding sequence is TGTGCCAGCAGTGATCGTCCCGCAGGGGACACTGAAGCTTTCTTT. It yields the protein CASSDRPAGDTEAFF. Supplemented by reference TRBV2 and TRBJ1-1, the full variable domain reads EPEVTQTPSHQVTQMGQEVILRCVPISNHLYFYWYRQILGQKVEFLVSFYNNEISEKSEIFDDQFSVERPDGSNFTLKIRSTKLEDSAMYFCASSDRPAGDTEAFFGQGTRLTVV.